These 25 T cell receptor beta chains were sequenced from one sample in a study of cytomegalovirus exposure and HLA in healthy donors. Both 60 Vbeta primers and 13 Jbeta primers went into the PCR. Libraries were prepared by immunoSEQ multiplex PCR; TCRdb keeps only in-frame clonotypes and omits some of them. The sample lists 130,000 or so clones, 80% to 85% occurring once. Specimen: PBMCs. The receptors derive from a middle-aged woman in good health and CMV-seronegative.

The chain recombines TRBV4-1 with TRBJ1-1, with 8 bases that match TRBD1. Germline CDR1 MGHRA, CDR2 YSYEKL. J lost 4 bases, V lost 4 bases, and 5 bases had no gene match. This CDR3 spans 14 amino acids. CDR3: CASSPGQGSTEAFF. As DNA, the CDR3 is TGCGCCAGCAGCCCCGGACAGGGATCCACTGAAGCTTTCTTT.

The count of this clone is one. The genes are TRBV28 and TRBJ2-5, with D maybe TRBD1 (6 bases). CDR3 length: 16 residues. V shed 6 bases and J shed 4 bases, with 21 bases lying between them. The germline gives CDR1 MDHEN, CDR2 SYDVKM. CDR3 sequence reads: CASSNLLGTRGETQYF. In DNA form, the CDR3 reads TGTGCCAGCAGCAACCTATTAGGGACCAGGGGAGAGACCCAGTACTTC.

Points on this clone: The junction differs from germline at one of its ends, possibly a read error. This chain uses TRBV6-1 with TRBJ2-7, with 9 bases fitting TRBD2. The CDR3 totals 13 residues. Per germline, CDR1 MNHNS and CDR2 SASEGT. The CDR3 reads CASSEEHGLAIVF. Written as DNA, the CDR3 is TGTGCCAGCAGTGAAGAGCACGGACTAGCGATCGTATTC.

This chain joins TRBV10-3 and TRBJ1-3; D ambiguous. The CDR3 spans 14 residues. V lost 4 bases and J lost 7, with 14 bases in between. The V gene's germline CDR1 is ENHRY and CDR2 SYGVKD. The CDR3 DNA sequence: TGTGCCATCAGTGCGGCGGGAGGCGGGAACACCATATATTTT. The encoded protein is CAISAAGGGNTIYF.

A single count supports this clone. This chain links TRBV7-9 with TRBJ2-7; D is possibly TRBD1 (6 bases). The CDR3 extends over 15 amino acids. Looked up from germline, CDR1 is SEHNR and CDR2 is FQNEAQ (reference sequence). V lost 2 bases and J 4 bases, leaving 15 bases between the germline ends. The CDR3 DNA follows: TGTGCCAGCAGCTTATCCACCGGGACATTGTACGAGCAGTACTTC. Residues: CASSLSTGTLYEQYF. The complete variable domain, with remaining parts taken from reference TRBV7-9 and TRBJ2-7, reads DTGVSQNPRHKITKRGQNVTFRCDPISEHNRLYWYRQTLGQGPEFLTYFQNEAQLEKSRLLSDRFSAERPKGSFSTLEIQRTEQGDSAMYLCASSLSTGTLYEQYFGPGTRLTVT.

Of note for this clone: One junction end disagrees with the germline gene, perhaps due to a read error. This chain connects TRBV28 to TRBJ2-4; 11 nucleotides match TRBD1. Germline lookup yields CDR1 MDHEN and CDR2 SYDVKM. This CDR3 comprises 15 residues. The CDR3 here is CASSFHPGQGGLMDF. CDR3 coding DNA: TGTGCCAGCAGTTTCCATCCGGGACAGGGGGGGTTAATGGACTTC.

The chain employs TRBV9 and TRBJ2-5; a weak D match, TRBD2 (5 bases). Trimming stripped 6 bases from V and 3 bases from J, with 9 bases between. The CDR3 covers 12 residues. The V gene's germline CDR1 is SGDLS and CDR2 YYNGEE. The CDR3 loop reads CASKAVEETQYF. CDR3 coding DNA: TGTGCCAGCAAAGCGGTGGAAGAGACCCAGTACTTC.

V and J are TRBV5-8 and TRBJ2-1, with TRBD2 identical over 14 bases. Trimming took 5 bases from V and 4 from J; bases not matched to a gene: 14. This CDR3 spans 19 amino acids. CDR1 is SGHTS and CDR2 is YDEGEE in the germline V gene. CDR3 residues: CASRERTSGRLTIYNEQFF. In DNA, the CDR3 is TGTGCCAGCAGGGAACGGACTAGCGGGAGGCTTACTATTTACAATGAGCAGTTCTTC.

This clone was observed a handful of times. This chain joins TRBV7-8 and TRBJ2-7; no clear D. Per the germline V gene, CDR1 is SGHVS and CDR2 is FQNEAQ. CDR3 length: 12 amino acids. V was trimmed by 3 bases and J by 3 bases, leaving 6 bases between them. This CDR3 reads CASSLPSYEQYF. In DNA, the CDR3 is TGTGCCAGCAGCTTGCCGAGCTACGAGCAGTACTTC.

This chain connects TRBV10-1 to TRBJ2-5, with D possibly TRBD2 on 6 matching bases. The closer fit of TRBJ2-7 to the DNA end suggests the J call may be wrong. The length of the CDR3 is 15 residues. Germline assignment: CDR1 WNHNN and CDR2 SYGVQD (reference sequence). The chain's CDR3 is CASAETSLISYEQYF. CDR3 DNA sequence: TGCGCCAGCGCCGAAACTAGCCTTATCTCCTACGAGCAGTACTTC.

The rearrangement links TRBV28 to TRBJ2-5; TRBD2 matches 7 bases. The CDR3 consists of 15 residues. Germline assignment: CDR1 MDHEN and CDR2 SYDVKM. Trimming at V came to 7 bases and at J to 1 base, leaving 9 bases not matched to a gene. The CDR3 spells CASIPRGEIQETQYF. The CDR3 region has the DNA TGTGCCAGCATCCCCCGGGGGGAGATCCAAGAGACCCAGTACTTC.

This sequence joins TRBV4-1 and TRBJ2-2; 9 nucleotides agree with TRBD2. Germline V lookup: CDR1 MGHRA, CDR2 YSYEKL. With 4 bases clipped from V and 2 bases from J, the junction kept 8 bases outside the gene matches. The CDR3 is made up of 17 amino acids. The CDR3 protein is CASSPVDSGGNTGELFF. CDR3 sequence (DNA): TGCGCCAGCAGCCCAGTAGATAGCGGGGGCAACACCGGGGAGCTGTTTTTT.

The CDR3 coding sequence is TGCAGCGCCGCCGCCGGACTAGCGGGAGGTGCAGATACGCAGTATTTT. Translated: CSAAAGLAGGADTQYF. The rearrangement joins TRBV29-1 to TRBJ2-3, with 14 bases lining up with TRBD2. V lost 7 bases, J lost 4 bases, and 10 bases stayed unmatched. The CDR3 runs to 16 residues. Germline CDR1 and CDR2: SQVTM and ANQGSEA.

V gene TRBV5-1 combines with J gene TRBJ2-2; 11 bases fit TRBD2. The germline CDR1 and CDR2 sequences are SGHRS and YFSETQ. Unmatched junction bases numbered 8, after V lost 4 bases and J lost 0 bases. The CDR3 covers 18 residues. For the CDR3, the DNA is TGCGCCAGCAGCAGCCGACTAGCGGGGACCACGAACACCGGGGAGCTGTTTTTT. Its translation is CASSSRLAGTTNTGELFF.

This clone was counted only a few times. CDR3 region: CASRSSDRSMTDTQYF. The CDR3 region has the DNA TGTGCCAGCAGATCCTCTGACAGGTCCATGACAGATACGCAGTATTTT. This rearrangement joins TRBV6-6 to TRBJ2-3; TRBD1 is a possible D gene (6 bases). V lost 6 bases and J lost 3, with 19 bases in between. The CDR3 is 16 amino acids. Germline loops: CDR1 MNHNY, CDR2 SVGAGI (reference sequence).

This clone was detected only once. This chain connects TRBV4-1 to TRBJ2-3, with 8 bases aligning to TRBD2. Unmatched junction bases numbered 4, after V lost 1 base and J lost 4 bases. CDR1 is MGHRA, CDR2 YSYEKL, per germline. The CDR3 has 15 residues. The DNA for the CDR3 is TGCGCCAGCAGCCAAGCACGGGGGGGCTCAGATACGCAGTATTTT. Its protein is CASSQARGGSDTQYF.

This clone was seen a single time. The gene calls are TRBV7-8 and TRBJ2-7, with TRBD2 matching over 12 bases. Germline V lookup: CDR1 SGHVS, CDR2 FQNEAQ. This CDR3 has 17 residues. V lost 5 bases, J lost 3 bases, and 11 bases stayed unmatched. CDR3 coding DNA: TGTGCCAGCAGCCTAAGACCACAGACTAGCGGGAGCTACGAGCAGTACTTC. It encodes CASSLRPQTSGSYEQYF.

This clone was detected a few times. The gene calls are TRBV5-1 and TRBJ1-3; 10 bases fit TRBD1. CDR3 length: 15 amino acids. V trimming: 4 bases; J trimming: 5 bases; junction bases outside the gene matches: 6. Germline values: CDR1 SGHRS, CDR2 YFSETQ. The CDR3 protein is CASSGGQGVRNTIYF. CDR3 nucleotide sequence: TGCGCCAGCAGCGGAGGACAGGGGGTCAGAAACACCATATATTTT.

Concerning this clone: Lacking the conserved final phenylalanine or tryptophan, this CDR3 likely reflects a read error. No DNA is shown, since the ends of the CDR3 on it are uncertain; the CDR3 is the one TCRdb lists. The CDR3 loop reads CSATSRLL. The chain couples TRBV20-1 to TRBJ1-1. The V gene's germline CDR1 is DFQATT and CDR2 SNEGSKA (reference sequence). A total of 8 residues make up the CDR3, ends included.

The chain recombines TRBV10-1 with TRBJ2-1; 14 positions match TRBD2. J was trimmed by 7 bases and V by 4 bases; bases with no gene match: 3. Germline V gene data show CDR1 as WNHNN and CDR2 as SYGVQD (reference sequence). The CDR3 runs to 15 residues. CDR3 DNA: TGCGCCAGCAGTGGCGGACTAGCGGGAGGTAATGAGCAGTTCTTC. Translation: CASSGGLAGGNEQFF.

The chain is built from TRBV19 and TRBJ1-2; D is unclear. The CDR3 is made up of 15 amino acids. The V end was cut by 3 bases, the J end by 5 bases, with 16 bases between. Per the germline V gene, CDR1 is LNHDA and CDR2 is SQIVND (reference sequence). CDR3 bases: TGTGCCAGTAGTATTACGAGGGATAAGGGATATGGCTACACCTTC. It translates to CASSITRDKGYGYTF.

Only one count was recorded for this clone. The chain combines TRBV4-1 with TRBJ1-3; D unresolved. This CDR3 is 12 amino acids long. The germline V gene encodes CDR1 MGHRA and CDR2 YSYEKL. V lost 1 base to trimming and J lost 4 bases, with 2 bases between them. CDR3 in amino acids: CASSQAGNTIYF. The CDR3 DNA reads as TGCGCCAGCAGCCAAGCGGGAAACACCATATATTTT.

The rearrangement joins TRBV10-3 to TRBJ2-6; possible D gene TRBD1, 5 bases. Germline V gene sequence: CDR1 ENHRY, CDR2 SYGVKD. Deletions cut 4 bases from V and 0 bases from J, with 19 bases between. This CDR3 region has 19 residues. As DNA, the CDR3 is TGTGCCATCAGTGGGGGCCCAGGGCCCCGAAACTCTGGGGCCAACGTCCTGACTTTC. It codes for CAISGGPGPRNSGANVLTF.

On this clone itself: Different DNA sequences within this sample yield the same CDR3. The chain joins TRBV5-1 to TRBJ2-3; the match to TRBD2 covers 7 bases. CDR1 and CDR2 (germline): SGHRS, YFSETQ. The CDR3 extends over 16 amino acids. Trimming cost V 0 bases and J 1 base; bases outside gene matches: 5. The CDR3 region has the DNA TGCGCCAGCAGCTTGGCCACCAGCGGGGGCACAGATACGCAGTATTTT. This encodes CASSLATSGGTDTQYF.

The V call is TRBV19, the J call TRBJ1-2; 8 nucleotides align to TRBD1. Germline V CDR1 and CDR2: LNHDA, SQIVND (reference sequence). The CDR3 spans 13 residues. V lost 8 bases and J lost 8; bases outside the gene matches: 10. CDR3 loop: CASRQDRAQGYTF. The CDR3 coding sequence is TGTGCCAGTCGCCAGGACAGGGCTCAAGGCTACACCTTC.